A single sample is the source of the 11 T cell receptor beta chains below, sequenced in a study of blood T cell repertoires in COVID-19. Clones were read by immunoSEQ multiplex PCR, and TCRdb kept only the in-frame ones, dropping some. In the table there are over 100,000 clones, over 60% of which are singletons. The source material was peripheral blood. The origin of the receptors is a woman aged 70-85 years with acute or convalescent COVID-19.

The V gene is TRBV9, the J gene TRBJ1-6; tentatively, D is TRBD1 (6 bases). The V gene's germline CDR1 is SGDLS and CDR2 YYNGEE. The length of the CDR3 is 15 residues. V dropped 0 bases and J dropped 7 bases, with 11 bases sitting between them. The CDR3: CASSVETGSNSPLHF. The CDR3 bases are TGTGCCAGCAGCGTAGAAACAGGGAGCAATTCACCCCTCCACTTT.

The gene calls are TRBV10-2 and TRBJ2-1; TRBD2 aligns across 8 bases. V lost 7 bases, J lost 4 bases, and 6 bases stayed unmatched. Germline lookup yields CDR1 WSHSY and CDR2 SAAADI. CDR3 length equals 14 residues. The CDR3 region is CASTIAGFYNEQFF. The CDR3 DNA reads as TGCGCCAGCACGATAGCGGGATTTTACAATGAGCAGTTCTTC.

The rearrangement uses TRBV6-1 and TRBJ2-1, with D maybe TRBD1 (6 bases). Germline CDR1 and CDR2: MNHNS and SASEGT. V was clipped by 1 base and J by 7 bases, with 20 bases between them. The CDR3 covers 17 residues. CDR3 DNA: TGTGCCAGCAGTGAAGTTATAACGGGACAAGGACGGAATGAGCAGTTCTTC. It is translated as CASSEVITGQGRNEQFF.

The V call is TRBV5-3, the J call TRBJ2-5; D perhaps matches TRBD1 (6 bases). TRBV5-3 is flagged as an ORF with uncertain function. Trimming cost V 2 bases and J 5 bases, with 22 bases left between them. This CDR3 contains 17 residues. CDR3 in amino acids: CARSFIRDASRGETQYF. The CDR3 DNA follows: TGTGCCAGAAGCTTTATCCGGGACGCCTCAAGGGGGGAGACCCAGTACTTC.

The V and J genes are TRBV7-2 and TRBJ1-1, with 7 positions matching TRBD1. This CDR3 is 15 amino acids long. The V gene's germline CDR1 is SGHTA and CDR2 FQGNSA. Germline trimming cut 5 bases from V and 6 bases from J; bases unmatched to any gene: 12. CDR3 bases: TGTGCCAGCAGCCGCGGACAGGTCCCTCAAGCTGAAGCTTTCTTT. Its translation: CASSRGQVPQAEAFF.

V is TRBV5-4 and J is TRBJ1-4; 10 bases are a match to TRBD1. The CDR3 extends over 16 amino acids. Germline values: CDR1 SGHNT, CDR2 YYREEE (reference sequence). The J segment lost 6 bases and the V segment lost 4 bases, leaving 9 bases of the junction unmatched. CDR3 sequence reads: CASSPMTGTGDEKLFF. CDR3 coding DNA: TGTGCCAGCAGCCCAATGACCGGGACAGGGGATGAAAAACTGTTTTTT.

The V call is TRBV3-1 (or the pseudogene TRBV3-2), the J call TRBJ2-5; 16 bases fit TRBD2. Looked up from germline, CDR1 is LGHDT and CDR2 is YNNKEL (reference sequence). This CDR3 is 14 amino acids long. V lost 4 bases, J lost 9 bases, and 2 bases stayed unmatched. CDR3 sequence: CASSLGTSGGAQYF. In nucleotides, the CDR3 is TGTGCCAGCAGCCTCGGGACTAGCGGGGGGGCCCAGTACTTC.

The DNA of the CDR3 is TGTGCCAGCAGCCTGGGGACAGGGAGGGGCTACACCTTC. It codes for CASSLGTGRGYTF. The chain recombines TRBV3-1 (or the pseudogene TRBV3-2) with TRBJ1-2; 9 nucleotides line up with TRBD1. This CDR3 is 13 amino acids long. CDR1 is LGHDT, CDR2 YNNKEL, per germline (reference sequence). V lost 4 bases and J lost 8; bases outside the gene matches: 5.

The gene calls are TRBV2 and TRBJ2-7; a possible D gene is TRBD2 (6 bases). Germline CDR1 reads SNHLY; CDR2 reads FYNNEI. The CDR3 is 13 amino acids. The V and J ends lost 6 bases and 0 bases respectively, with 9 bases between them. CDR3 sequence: CASRGGSSYEQYF. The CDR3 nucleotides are TGTGCCAGCAGAGGAGGGTCCTCCTACGAGCAGTACTTC. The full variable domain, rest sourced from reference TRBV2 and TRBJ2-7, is EPEVTQTPSHQVTQMGQEVILRCVPISNHLYFYWYRQILGQKVEFLVSFYNNEISEKSEIFDDQFSVERPDGSNFTLKIRSTKLEDSAMYFCASRGGSSYEQYFGPGTRLTVT.

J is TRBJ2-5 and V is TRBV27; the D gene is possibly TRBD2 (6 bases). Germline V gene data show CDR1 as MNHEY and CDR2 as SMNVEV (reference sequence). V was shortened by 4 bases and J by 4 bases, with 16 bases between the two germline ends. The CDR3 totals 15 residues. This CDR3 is CASSSRDVGGETQYF. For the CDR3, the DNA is TGTGCCAGCAGTTCGCGGGACGTTGGGGGAGAGACCCAGTACTTC.

CDR3 protein: CAWSRVPFNEQFF. CDR3 coding DNA: TGTGCCTGGAGTCGGGTCCCCTTCAATGAGCAGTTCTTC. This sequence joins TRBV30 and TRBJ2-1, with no clear D. Germline V gene sequence: CDR1 GTSNPN, CDR2 SVGIG (reference sequence). This CDR3 is built from 13 residues. Trimming took 2 bases from V and 6 from J, leaving 11 bases between them.